Listed below are T cell receptor beta chains from one sample, sequenced in a study of cytomegalovirus exposure and HLA in healthy donors. Assay: immunoSEQ multiplex PCR; the TCRdb copy retains only in-frame clones and omits some. The sample includes 250,000 to 350,000 clones, 75% to 90% of them seen just once. Sequenced input: PBMCs. The receptor source for this set is a woman in her 30s in good health and CMV-seropositive. Each CDR3 is given without its conserved first and last residue.

j_call | v_call | cdr3_aa
TRBJ1-4 | TRBV18 | ASAAGTNEKLF
TRBJ1-2 | TRBV27 | ASSPLTANYGYT
TRBJ2-7 | TRBV6-1 | ASSSTSGNYEQY
TRBJ1-2 | TRBV4-3 | ASSQGDRGLDGYT
TRBJ1-4 | TRBV18 | ASSPMRTENEKLF
TRBJ2-1 | TRBV27 | ASSFGQGPYNEQF
TRBJ2-3 | TRBV5-4 | ASSRGSTDTQY
TRBJ2-3 | TRBV27 | ASSLSWGRTDTQY
TRBJ1-2 | TRBV7-8 | ASSLVGDSWNYGYT
TRBJ1-5 | TRBV28 | ASSLRSSNQPQH
TRBJ2-2 | TRBV4-2 | ASSETVTGELF
TRBJ2-7 | TRBV28 | ASSRTGWNYEQY
TRBJ2-3 | TRBV2 | ASRTSGQVTDTQY
TRBJ2-2 | TRBV27 | ASDLTSGIDTGELF
TRBJ1-2 | TRBV6-1 | ASSEAPGYGYT
TRBJ2-7 | TRBV18 | ASSPSTSGGHEQY
TRBJ2-3 | TRBV6-5 | ASSATGGPLNTQY
TRBJ1-1 | TRBV7-9 | ASGLMNTEAF
TRBJ2-3 | TRBV9 | ASSVSGGWIDTQY
TRBJ2-7 | TRBV29-1 | SVEGLAGHYEQY
TRBJ2-7 | TRBV11-3 | ASSLESGLTAEQY
TRBJ2-5 | TRBV6-1 | ASSERTGDYPPETQY
TRBJ2-7 | TRBV7-2 | ASSLLSEQY
TRBJ2-1 | TRBV5-1 | ASSLGGGSYNEQF
TRBJ1-2 | TRBV5-1 | ASSSPGSLGYT
TRBJ1-2 | TRBV28 | ASSLPQGIEGYT
TRBJ2-3 | TRBV11-2 | ASSLVGGQSTDTQY
TRBJ1-4 | TRBV7-2 | ASSFGPTNEKLF
TRBJ2-2 | TRBV5-1 | ASSLTSGGPGELF
TRBJ2-7 | TRBV29-1 | SVEDIYYEQY
TRBJ2-5 | TRBV4-2 | ASSQFVGGGQETQY
TRBJ1-2 | TRBV19 | ASSIRTGPRYGYT
TRBJ2-1 | TRBV4-1 | ASSHDLLAGVSNEQF
TRBJ2-2 | TRBV7-3 | ASSWTGGLTGELF
TRBJ1-1 | TRBV7-2 | ASSPWRGGGTEAF
TRBJ2-5 | TRBV7-9 | ASSPTVQETQY
TRBJ2-5 | TRBV5-1 | ASSLRLETQY
TRBJ2-7 | TRBV9 | ASSVGTVSPQY
TRBJ1-2 | TRBV11-2 | ASSLDRGAWDGYT
TRBJ2-2 | TRBV11-3 | ASSPGSSGLAGVVAGELF
TRBJ2-1 | TRBV28 | ASSLKGGSNEQF
TRBJ2-7 | TRBV7-2 | ASSLVGQGAYEQY
TRBJ2-1 | TRBV5-4 | ASSLGSGGPYNEQF
TRBJ2-5 | TRBV29-1 | SVTGQKKETQY
TRBJ2-1 | TRBV4-3 | ASSPGQGWYNEQF
TRBJ2-5 | TRBV1 | TSSQDRGRETQY